Listed below are T cell receptor beta chains from one sample, sequenced in a study of T cell repertoires in cytomegalovirus infection. TCRdb re-called the reads with MiXCR, one entry per CDR3 protein. This sample has nearly 650,000 distinct CDR3 sequences; 20% to 25% occur once, and the top ten carry roughly 8%. The material sequenced was CD8+ T cells from PBMCs. The receptors were sampled from a human donor in good health (CMV status not recorded). Some clones in this sample may be carry-over from other donors' samples. Both conserved end residues are trimmed from each CDR3.

v_call	j_call	cdr3_aa
TRBV2	TRBJ2-7	ASSTPGHLGEQY
TRBV6-5	TRBJ2-5	ASSYWGGGYQETQY
TRBV7-6	TRBJ2-1	ASSLPGVNEQF
TRBV27	TRBJ1-2	ASSAGAGTYYGYT
TRBV7-6	TRBJ2-1	ASSAAGTGYNEQF
TRBV28	TRBJ2-2	ASSPPGTGVSGELF
TRBV27	TRBJ2-1	AVGTPRNEQF
TRBV28	TRBJ1-5	ASSLWSGSNQPQH
TRBV6-2/TRBV6-3	TRBJ2-7	ASTIPGYEQY
TRBV7-2	TRBJ1-1	ASSSIQVNTEAF
TRBV14	TRBJ2-7	ASSHGGGYEQY
TRBV12-3/TRBV12-4	TRBJ1-5	ASSPLGPYSNQPQH
TRBV7-8	TRBJ2-5	ASSLDGNQETQY
TRBV7-9	TRBJ1-1	ASSSNRGINTEAF
TRBV7-6	TRBJ1-2	AGSPRGAASSGYT
TRBV19	TRBJ2-5	ASSTGLALETQY
TRBV9	TRBJ2-1	ASSAFRGEQF
TRBV7-9	TRBJ2-1	ASSLLPYSTESSYNEQF
TRBV28	TRBJ1-5	ASSFQQVYNQPQH
TRBV20-1	TRBJ2-5	SARNRVVETQY
TRBV28	TRBJ2-3	ASGPQTGTDTQY
TRBV7-9	TRBJ1-2	ASSLGTGWDGYT
TRBV7-6	TRBJ2-5	ASSPGRGETQY
TRBV20-1	TRBJ1-2	SAPPGGPIYGYT